Listed below are T cell receptor beta chains from one sample, sequenced in a study of cytomegalovirus exposure and HLA in healthy donors. TCRdb keeps only in-frame clones here, not all; method: immunoSEQ multiplex PCR. Here the sample spans over 70,000 clones, roughly 67% being singletons. Material for sequencing was PBMCs. All receptors derive from a woman aged 50 to 65 in good health and CMV-seropositive. Each CDR3 is given with its conserved first and last residue.

v_gene: TRBV5-1
j_gene: TRBJ2-3
CDR3aa: CASRTGAGDTQYF

v_gene: TRBV27
j_gene: TRBJ1-2
CDR3aa: CASSSTGGWDYGYTF

v_gene: TRBV2
j_gene: TRBJ2-5
CDR3aa: CASLKETQYF

v_gene: TRBV5-6
j_gene: TRBJ1-2
CDR3aa: CASSLPGTGAIKGYTF

v_gene: TRBV28
j_gene: TRBJ2-7
CDR3aa: CASTPLGESYEQYF

v_gene: TRBV5-4
j_gene: TRBJ2-3
CDR3aa: CASSLESGITSTDTQYF

v_gene: TRBV5-4
j_gene: TRBJ2-2
CDR3aa: CASSLETGGTGELFF

v_gene: TRBV6-1
j_gene: TRBJ2-6
CDR3aa: CATSGGRSGANVLTF

v_gene: TRBV6-5
j_gene: TRBJ1-5
CDR3aa: CASSQGQGPQPQHF

v_gene: TRBV7-9
j_gene: TRBJ2-7
CDR3aa: CASSLFTGGIDEQYF

v_gene: TRBV7-6
j_gene: TRBJ2-7
CDR3aa: CASSLGRTGYYF

v_gene: TRBV29-1
j_gene: TRBJ1-1
CDR3aa: CSVETPGITEAFF

v_gene: TRBV4-2
j_gene: TRBJ2-7
CDR3aa: CASSQGAGTYEQYF

v_gene: TRBV30
j_gene: TRBJ2-1
CDR3aa: CAWSSQANEQFF

v_gene: TRBV28
j_gene: TRBJ1-2
CDR3aa: CASSSITGYGYTF

v_gene: TRBV6-5
j_gene: TRBJ1-5
CDR3aa: CASSPTGGGQPQHF

v_gene: TRBV11-2
j_gene: TRBJ1-2
CDR3aa: CASSLGAGADGYTF

v_gene: TRBV6-6
j_gene: TRBJ1-5
CDR3aa: CASSLTGGGSQPQHF

v_gene: TRBV6-6
j_gene: TRBJ1-1
CDR3aa: CASSPLPGQGSTEAFF

v_gene: TRBV6-5
j_gene: TRBJ1-2
CDR3aa: CASSYGLYAGNYGYTF

v_gene: TRBV9
j_gene: TRBJ1-1
CDR3aa: CASSLGQGPYLNTEAFF

v_gene: TRBV5-1
j_gene: TRBJ2-7
CDR3aa: CASSLDRHYEQYF

v_gene: TRBV25-1
j_gene: TRBJ1-1
CDR3aa: CASRTGGTEAFF

v_gene: TRBV6-5
j_gene: TRBJ1-2
CDR3aa: CAVLGQGSNYGYTF

v_gene: TRBV7-8
j_gene: TRBJ1-6
CDR3aa: CASSLVSGLNSPLHF

v_gene: TRBV4-2
j_gene: TRBJ2-3
CDR3aa: CASSAPQGLGTDTQYF

v_gene: TRBV5-8
j_gene: TRBJ1-2
CDR3aa: CASSFGGGNYGYTF

v_gene: TRBV4-2
j_gene: TRBJ2-7
CDR3aa: CASSQPRASGNYEQYF

v_gene: TRBV27
j_gene: TRBJ2-7
CDR3aa: CASSLPGNEQYF

v_gene: TRBV19
j_gene: TRBJ1-1
CDR3aa: CASTLQGNTEAFF

v_gene: TRBV6-1
j_gene: TRBJ2-1
CDR3aa: CASSARTSGLNEQFF

v_gene: TRBV7-9
j_gene: TRBJ2-2
CDR3aa: CASSSTGAGYTGELFF

v_gene: TRBV4-2
j_gene: TRBJ2-1
CDR3aa: CASSQDPSYNEQFF

v_gene: TRBV27
j_gene: TRBJ1-1
CDR3aa: CASSLLGAGNTEAFF

v_gene: TRBV5-1
j_gene: TRBJ2-2
CDR3aa: CASSLGLYTGELFF

v_gene: TRBV28
j_gene: TRBJ2-5
CDR3aa: CASKEGGQQETQYF

v_gene: TRBV6-5
j_gene: TRBJ1-5
CDR3aa: CASSYSRWGRQPQHF

v_gene: TRBV9
j_gene: TRBJ2-3
CDR3aa: CASSGAGVSTDTQYF

v_gene: TRBV10-2
j_gene: TRBJ2-5
CDR3aa: CASSESRGETQYF

v_gene: TRBV30
j_gene: TRBJ1-5
CDR3aa: CAWSWTGTGENQPQHF

v_gene: TRBV28
j_gene: TRBJ2-7
CDR3aa: CASRPLLDRTAEQYF

v_gene: TRBV6-4
j_gene: TRBJ1-5
CDR3aa: CASSVGGEQPQHF

v_gene: TRBV9
j_gene: NA
CDR3aa: CASSAGTGDSYEQYF

v_gene: TRBV7-9
j_gene: TRBJ2-5
CDR3aa: CSSSLRGLAGDQETQYF

v_gene: TRBV7-2
j_gene: TRBJ1-2
CDR3aa: CASSASDRAAGYTF

v_gene: TRBV7-9
j_gene: TRBJ2-7
CDR3aa: CASSSTLGLAVEQYF

v_gene: TRBV28
j_gene: TRBJ1-2
CDR3aa: CASRTGATIYTF

v_gene: TRBV4-1
j_gene: TRBJ2-1
CDR3aa: CASSHGSGASSYNEQFF

v_gene: TRBV15
j_gene: TRBJ2-2
CDR3aa: CATSNRGPWTGELFF

v_gene: TRBV19
j_gene: TRBJ1-4
CDR3aa: CASSVQGIQEKLFF

v_gene: TRBV28
j_gene: TRBJ1-5
CDR3aa: CASSLGDRENQPQHF

v_gene: TRBV19
j_gene: TRBJ1-1
CDR3aa: CASSRGYRRAFF

v_gene: TRBV5-1
j_gene: TRBJ2-5
CDR3aa: CASSLRAGGEGETQYF

v_gene: TRBV4-3
j_gene: TRBJ2-7
CDR3aa: CASSQDQGTGSYEQYF

v_gene: TRBV4-2
j_gene: TRBJ1-6
CDR3aa: CASTPGPGETYNSPLHF